Sequencing of this TCR beta chain was carried out in a study of beta chain features in type 1 diabetes (dated by TCRdb to about 2018). For context, the study as a whole: No differences in mean age, gender distribution, total cell number or subset yield were found between patients and healthy donors. A total of around 110,000,000 sorted cells were examined across all samples, and RNA yield correlated strongly with the number of cells per subset. In the study, recently diagnosed type 1 diabetes patients and matched healthy donors were compared on the TCRB repertoires of their sorted circulating CD4+ T cell subsets. Whereas all 30 or so donors provided naive and central memory subsets, regulatory and stem cell-like memory subsets were isolated from just 8 patients and about 8 healthy donors.

From each donor, a single peripheral blood sample of about 120 mL on average was drawn into heparinised tubes. Naive, central memory, regulatory and stem cell-like memory CD4+ T cells were sorted on a BD FACSAria II using a panel including CD45RO, CCR7, CD25, CD127, CD95 and CD27. Purity was above 98% for every sorted population. PBMCs were separated immediately by Lymphoprep density gradient centrifugation and were stained directly, without being cultured. To minimize batch effects, samples were stained and sorted in pairs, one healthy donor with one patient per experiment. What the authors observed across the whole study: Because cDNA rather than genomic DNA was sequenced, highly expressing activated cells could have been over-represented, although no difference in activation and CD3 levels was found between groups. Shorter templates might have been favored by PCR, but patient and control samples were amplified and corrected together, so both groups would have been affected equally by any skew. Type 1 diabetes patients showed a moderate but significant shortening of TCRB CDR3 length in all four CD4+ subsets. Because the HLA sub-analyses included only small numbers of individuals, any influence of HLA type on TCRB rearrangement was left unresolved. At VDJ recombination sites, type 1 diabetes patients had fewer insertions and more deleted nucleotides, which implies abnormalities in thymic rearrangement. Naive, central memory and regulatory TCRB repertoires appeared to be more similar among patients than among healthy donors.

The entire amount of isolated RNA was reverse transcribed using the High Capacity cDNA Reverse Transcription Kit, so the sequenced TCRB transcripts were expressed ones. Survey-depth immunoSEQ sequencing was performed on stem cell-like memory T cell samples, with an average of around 920,000 total reads per sample. Sorted cells were lysed in RLT buffer, and RNA was extracted using DNase-treated RNeasy Micro or Mini kits according to cell number. Each cell subset was processed on its own to prevent cross-contamination, while patient and healthy donor samples were processed together. The immunoSEQ multiplex PCR was used to amplify TCRB sequences from cDNA, yielding 87-bp fragments that span the CDR3 region. The amplicons were sequenced using the Illumina HiSeq platform. In the authors' own workflow: Synthetic template baselines were used to correct PCR bias computationally, reads within Hamming distance 2 were collapsed, and singletons that could not be merged were discarded. Reads were aligned against IMGT to assign V, D and J genes, CDR3 length and insertions or deletions at six rearrangement sites. Clonotype counts were normalized to sorted cell number within each subset before computing true diversity and Gini coefficients with the tcR R package. The overlap coefficient, calculated on TCRB nucleotide sequences, was used to quantify repertoire sharing. TCRdb holds this immuneACCESS table with in-frame rearrangements only. Some clones are missing; in checked studies, unresolved V genes explain under half, and the rest has no known cause. That table supplies the V and J calls and clone size; D and trimming were determined from the DNA. A total of 10,000 to 15,000 clones appear in this sample, 35% to 55% of them only once. The ten largest clones take up around 1% of the sample.

Note on this clone: It lacks a known antigen. Base quality data are lacking; no much larger clone is found one base away.

Material: stem cell memory CD4+ T cells from blood. This specimen's cell subset or site label, interpreted: stem cell-like memory CD4+ T cells. The TCR was taken from a man between 18 and 29 years old in good health.

The DNA reads TGTGCCAGCAGCTTAGGGGGACAGGGGGCAACAGATACGCAGTATTTT. Its protein reads: CASSLGGQGATDTQYF. The sequence joins TRBV13 to TRBJ2-3; TRBD1 agrees with 12 junctional bases. The CDR3 runs 16 residues from the cysteine to the phenylalanine. Just the 48-base CDR3 DNA is kept, in frame starting at base 1. The germline V gene (reference sequence) sets CDR1 to PRHDT and CDR2 to FYEKMQ. The V end gives up 0 bases and the J end 3 bases, leaving 1 base in the junction not matched to a gene.